A single sample is the source of the 15 T cell receptor beta chains below, sequenced in a study of blood T cell repertoires in COVID-19. Clones were sequenced by immunoSEQ multiplex PCR, and TCRdb holds only the in-frame ones, with some missing. Among about 210,000 clones listed, about 88% were seen once. The sample was peripheral blood. The receptors were gathered from a man aged 65-85 years with acute or convalescent COVID-19.

The J gene is TRBJ2-2, the V gene TRBV18; 7 bases map to TRBD2. After removal of 4 bases from V and 3 bases from J, the junction contained 5 bases not matched to a gene. Germline CDR1 KGHSH, CDR2 LQKENI. The CDR3 consists of 15 residues. The CDR3 protein is CASSRSGGYTGELFF. In DNA, the CDR3 is TGTGCCAGCTCACGATCCGGGGGGTACACCGGGGAGCTGTTTTTT.

The chain combines TRBV7-8 with TRBJ2-7, with 9 bases aligning to TRBD2. There are 16 residues in the CDR3. Germline CDR1 SGHVS, CDR2 FQNEAQ. V was pared by 1 base and J by 4 bases, with 8 bases of the junction left unmatched. The CDR3 loop is CASSLGASGMTYEQYF. CDR3 DNA sequence: TGTGCCAGCAGCTTAGGGGCTAGCGGGATGACGTACGAGCAGTACTTC.

The rearrangement links TRBV28 to TRBJ1-2; D not resolved. Germline CDR1 MDHEN, CDR2 SYDVKM. V was trimmed by 2 bases and J by 2 bases, leaving 12 bases between them. The CDR3 has 15 residues. The CDR3 DNA sequence: TGTGCCAGCAGTTTAGGCATAGGGAGGAACTATGGCTACACCTTC. Translation gives CASSLGIGRNYGYTF.

The V call is TRBV27, the J call TRBJ1-6; D is undetermined. Germline CDR1 reads MNHEY; CDR2 reads SMNVEV (reference sequence). V lost 2 bases and J 0 bases, leaving 11 bases between the germline ends. The CDR3 has 17 residues. CDR3 sequence: CASSLISGSSYNSPLHF. Written as DNA, the CDR3 is TGTGCCAGCAGTTTAATTTCTGGGAGCTCCTATAATTCACCCCTCCACTTT.

This chain joins TRBV7-3 and TRBJ2-5; maybe TRBD1 (6 bases). Trimming removed 6 bases from V and 5 bases from J, with 16 bases in between. Germline CDR1 and CDR2: SGHTA and FQGTGA. The CDR3 has 14 amino acids. CDR3 nucleotide sequence: TGTGCCAGCAGTCCGGTAGGGGGTGTGGAGACCCAGTACTTC. Translating it yields CASSPVGGVETQYF. Filled out from reference TRBV7-3 and TRBJ2-5, the complete variable domain reads GAGVSQTPSNKVTEKGKYVELRCDPISGHTALYWYRQSLGQGPEFLIYFQGTGAADDSGLPNDRFFAVRPEGSVSTLKIQRTERGDSAVYLCASSPVGGVETQYFGPGTRLLVL.

The genes are TRBV27 and TRBJ1-1; 10 bases fit TRBD1. V was pared by 5 bases and J by 4 bases, with 4 bases of the junction left unmatched. Germline CDR1 reads MNHEY; CDR2 reads SMNVEV (reference sequence). The CDR3 runs 14 residues. CDR3 in DNA: TGTGCCAGCAGTCCTCGGACAGGGGGCACTGAAGCTTTCTTT. This gives the protein CASSPRTGGTEAFF.

This clone was observed a few times. This chain links TRBV7-9 with TRBJ2-2; D may be TRBD2 (6 bases). The germline gives CDR1 SEHNR, CDR2 FQNEAQ (reference sequence). The CDR3 covers 17 residues. V gave up 1 base and J gave up 3 bases, with 15 bases separating them. DNA of the CDR3: TGTGCCAGCAGCTTAGAGGTAGCTCAGCGGGACACCGGGGAGCTGTTTTTT. Translation: CASSLEVAQRDTGELFF.

The chain combines TRBV5-1 with TRBJ2-7; tentatively, D is TRBD1 (5 bases). The CDR3 extends over 14 amino acids. CDR1 and CDR2 (germline): SGHRS, YFSETQ. V dropped 2 bases and J dropped 1 base, with 10 bases sitting between them. The CDR3 is CASSFTGDSYEQYF. CDR3 sequence (DNA): TGCGCCAGCAGCTTTACAGGTGATTCCTACGAGCAGTACTTC.

The chain employs TRBV29-1 and TRBJ2-1, with 11 positions matching TRBD1. The CDR3 is 14 amino acids. Trimming took 7 bases from V and 4 from J; bases not matched to a gene: 6. CDR1 and CDR2 from the germline V gene are SQVTM and ANQGSEA. CDR3 sequence reads: CSARDRGKYNEQFF. The CDR3 DNA is TGCAGCGCCCGGGACAGGGGGAAATACAATGAGCAGTTCTTC.

This chain joins TRBV5-1 and TRBJ2-7; 7 nucleotides match TRBD2. From germline, CDR1 is SGHRS and CDR2 YFSETQ. V shed 0 bases and J 5 bases; nucleotides not matched to a gene: 5. The length of the CDR3 is 14 residues. The chain's CDR3 is CASSLGGGSDEQYF. The CDR3 bases are TGCGCCAGCAGCTTGGGGGGCGGGAGCGACGAGCAGTACTTC.

The gene calls are TRBV11-2 and TRBJ2-2, with D possibly TRBD1 on 6 matching bases. Trimming took 1 base from V and 4 from J, leaving 13 bases between them. The CDR3 has 16 residues. CDR1 SGHAT and CDR2 FQNNGV come from the germline V gene. The CDR3, as DNA: TGTGCCAGCAGCTTAGGGAGAACAGGGATCACCGGGGAGCTGTTTTTT. This translates into CASSLGRTGITGELFF.

This clone was observed a few times. V is TRBV5-1 and J is TRBJ2-1, with TRBD2 matching 8 bases. Germline V CDR1 and CDR2: SGHRS, YFSETQ. Unmatched junction bases numbered 7, after V lost 4 bases and J lost 4 bases. The length of the CDR3 is 15 residues. In nucleotides, the CDR3 is TGCGCCAGCAGCCAGAGCGGGAGCGATTACAATGAGCAGTTCTTC. It yields the protein CASSQSGSDYNEQFF. The variable domain in full, completed from reference TRBV5-1 and TRBJ2-1, reads KAGVTQTPRYLIKTRGQQVTLSCSPISGHRSVSWYQQTPGQGLQFLFEYFSETQRNKGNFPGRFSGRQFSNSRSEMNVSTLELGDSALYLCASSQSGSDYNEQFFGPGTRLTVL.

The CDR3 sequence: CASSVGAGRIPETQYF. The DNA of the CDR3 is TGTGCCAGCAGCGTAGGGGCGGGACGAATACCGGAGACCCAGTACTTC. The chain employs TRBV9 and TRBJ2-5; D may be TRBD2 (6 bases). Trimming left V 0 bases short and J 5 bases short, with 17 bases between. The CDR3 is made up of 16 amino acids. Germline-derived CDR1 and CDR2 are SGDLS and YYNGEE.

The chain recombines TRBV6-5 with TRBJ2-4, with D possibly TRBD2 on 7 matching bases. The CDR3 is 14 residues long. V was clipped by 6 bases and J by 9 bases, with 18 bases between them. Per the germline V gene, CDR1 is MNHEY and CDR2 is SVGAGI. The CDR3 reads CASSITGPSGIQYF. CDR3 bases: TGTGCCAGCAGCATTACAGGGCCTAGCGGCATTCAGTACTTC.

This chain links TRBV6-6 with TRBJ1-6, with D possibly being TRBD1 (6 bases). The germline gives CDR1 MNHNY, CDR2 SVGAGI (reference sequence). V was cut by 6 bases and J by 7 bases, with 13 bases left in between. CDR3 length: 14 residues. CDR3 in amino acids: CASRLGGGNSPLHF. The CDR3 DNA reads as TGTGCCAGCAGATTAGGGGGGGGCAATTCACCCCTCCACTTT.